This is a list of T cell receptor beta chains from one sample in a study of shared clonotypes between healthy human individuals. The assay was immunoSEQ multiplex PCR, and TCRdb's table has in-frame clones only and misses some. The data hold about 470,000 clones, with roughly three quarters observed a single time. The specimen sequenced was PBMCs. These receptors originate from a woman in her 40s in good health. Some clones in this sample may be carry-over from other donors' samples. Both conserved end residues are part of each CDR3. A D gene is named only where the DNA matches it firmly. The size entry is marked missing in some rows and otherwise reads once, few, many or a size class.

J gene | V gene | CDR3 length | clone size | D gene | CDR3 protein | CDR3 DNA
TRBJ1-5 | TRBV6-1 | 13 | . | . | CASSEEGGQPQHF | TGTGCCAGCAGTGAAGAGGGGGGTCAGCCCCAGCATTTT
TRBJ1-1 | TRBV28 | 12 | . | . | CASRDTGTEAFF | TGTGCCAGCAGAGACACAGGGACTGAAGCTTTCTTT
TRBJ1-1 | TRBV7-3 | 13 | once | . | CASSARLGTEAFF | TGTGCCAGCAGCGCCAGGTTGGGCACTGAAGCTTTCTTT
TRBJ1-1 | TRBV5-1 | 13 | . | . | CASSLEGNTEAFF | TGCGCCAGCAGCTTGGAAGGGAACACTGAAGCTTTCTTT
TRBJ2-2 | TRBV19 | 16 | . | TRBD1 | CASRTPDRGGTGELFF | TGTGCCAGTAGGACACCGGACAGGGGTGGCACCGGGGAGCTGTTTTTT
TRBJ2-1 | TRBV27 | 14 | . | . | CASSLGTPYNEQFF | TGTGCCAGCAGTTTGGGGACTCCCTACAATGAGCAGTTCTTC
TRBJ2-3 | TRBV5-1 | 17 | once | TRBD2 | CASSFGSLAGSTDTQYF | TGCGCCAGCAGCTTCGGATCCCTAGCGGGAAGCACAGATACGCAGTATTTT
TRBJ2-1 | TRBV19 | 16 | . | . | CASSLLGGLTYNEQFF | TGTGCCAGTAGTCTTCTGGGTGGGCTCACCTACAATGAGCAGTTCTTC
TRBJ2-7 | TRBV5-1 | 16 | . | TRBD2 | CASSAGLAGTSYEQYF | TGCGCCAGCAGCGCGGGACTAGCGGGGACGAGCTACGAGCAGTACTTC
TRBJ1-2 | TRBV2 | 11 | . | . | CAAQDSYGYTF | TGTGCCGCACAGGATTCCTATGGCTACACCTTC